These T cell receptor beta chains were read from a single sample in a study of blood T cell repertoires in COVID-19. Repertoires were generated with immunoSEQ multiplex PCR, while TCRdb's copy carries only in-frame clones and drops some. The top ten hold approximately 9.3% of the sample, which has 330,000 or so clones, roughly 86% seen once. The sample taken for sequencing was peripheral blood. The receptors derive from a man in his thirties or forties with COVID-19, enrolled during active disease. Each CDR3 is given with its conserved first and last residue. D genes are given only for firm matches. Rows may omit the clone size; those that give it use once, few, many or a size class.

>TRBV5-4|NA|TRBD1|TRBJ2-2
CASSPMTGVLAGELFF
TGTGCCAGCAGCCCCATGACAGGGGTTTTGGCCGGGGAGCTGTTTTTT
>TRBV7-6|NA|NA|TRBJ1-5
CASSATMGGKISNQPQHF
TGTGCCAGCAGCGCAACAATGGGGGGAAAGATTAGCAATCAGCCCCAGCATTTT
>TRBV4-3|NA|NA|TRBJ2-7
CASSQEDSPRREQYF
TGCGCCAGCAGCCAAGAAGACAGTCCAAGACGGGAGCAGTACTTC
>TRBV14|NA|TRBD1|TRBJ2-6
CASSPTLPGQGNSGANVLTF
TGTGCCAGCAGTCCCACACTACCGGGACAGGGAAACTCTGGGGCCAACGTCCTGACTTTC
>TRBV6-2/TRBV6-3|NA|NA|TRBJ2-1
CASSYLGAAYNEQFF
TGTGCCAGCAGTTACTTGGGGGCCGCCTACAATGAGCAGTTCTTC
>TRBV28|NA|TRBD1|TRBJ2-7
CKSSGQGDYEQYF
TGTAAAAGTTCGGGACAGGGGGACTACGAGCAGTACTTC
>TRBV7-9|NA|NA|TRBJ2-5
CASSLSRALETQYF
TGTGCCAGCAGCTTATCCAGGGCATTAGAGACCCAGTACTTC
>TRBV27|NA|NA|TRBJ1-5
CASSLWAGLNNQPQHF
TGTGCCAGCAGTTTATGGGCAGGCTTAAACAATCAGCCCCAGCATTTT
>TRBV7-9|NA|NA|TRBJ1-6
CASSPFNQGLSPLHF
TGTGCCAGCAGCCCCTTTAACCAGGGACTTTCACCCCTCCACTTT
>TRBV5-3|NA|NA|TRBJ1-5
CARSLVAEGSYSNQPQHF
TGTGCCAGAAGCTTGGTCGCGGAGGGTTCGTATAGCAATCAGCCCCAGCATTTT
>TRBV19|once|NA|TRBJ2-4
CASSGLAKNIQYF
TGTGCCAGCAGCGGACTAGCCAAAAACATTCAGTACTTC
>TRBV7-2|NA|NA|TRBJ2-7
CASSPYTGLHYEQYF
TGTGCCAGCAGCCCCTACACAGGGTTACACTACGAGCAGTACTTC
>TRBV6-1|NA|TRBD1|TRBJ2-7
CASSDRRTGDYEQYF
TGTGCCAGCAGTGATCGAAGAACAGGGGACTACGAGCAGTACTTC
>TRBV5-1|NA|TRBD2|TRBJ2-3
CASSLSGLAGNPSGTDTQYF
TGCGCCAGCAGCTTGAGTGGACTAGCGGGCAACCCGTCCGGGACAGATACGCAGTATTTT
>TRBV9|NA|NA|TRBJ2-7
CASSVAVEGGYEQYF
TGTGCCAGCAGCGTAGCTGTAGAGGGAGGTTACGAGCAGTACTTC
>TRBV9|NA|TRBD1|TRBJ2-7
CASSPHPGGTGSREQYF
TGTGCCAGCAGCCCCCACCCTGGGGGGACAGGGTCTCGGGAGCAGTACTTC
>TRBV27|NA|TRBD2|TRBJ2-1
CASTDSGGYYNEQFF
TGTGCCAGCACCGATAGCGGGGGATACTACAATGAGCAGTTCTTC
>TRBV11-3|NA|NA|TRBJ2-2
CASSLEWTPGTTNTGELFF
TGTGCCAGCAGCTTAGAATGGACCCCCGGGACAACGAACACCGGGGAGCTGTTTTTT
>TRBV12-3/TRBV12-4|NA|NA|TRBJ1-1
CASSLFGTEAFF
TGTGCCAGCAGTTTGTTCGGCACTGAAGCTTTCTTT
>TRBV3-1/TRBV3-2|NA|NA|TRBJ2-5
CASSQELRAGIFQETQYF
TGTGCCAGCAGCCAAGAGCTTCGGGCGGGGATCTTCCAAGAGACCCAGTACTTC
>TRBV5-4|once|NA|TRBJ1-2
CASSLGDWGQGGYTF
TGTGCCAGCAGCTTGGGGGATTGGGGGCAGGGTGGCTACACCTTC
>TRBV24-1|NA|NA|TRBJ1-2
CATSDLISGYTF
TGTGCCACCAGTGATTTAATTAGTGGCTACACCTTC
>TRBV5-1|NA|TRBD2|TRBJ2-7
CASSVGLAGESYEQYF
TGCGCCAGCAGCGTCGGACTAGCGGGGGAGTCCTACGAGCAGTACTTC
>TRBV6-5|NA|TRBD2|TRBJ2-1
CASSSRPSSGLDEQFF
TGTGCCAGCAGTTCCCGACCCTCTAGCGGCCTTGATGAGCAGTTCTTC
>TRBV28|NA|TRBD2|TRBJ2-6
CASRGREISGANVLTF
TGTGCCAGCCGGGGGAGGGAAATTTCTGGGGCCAACGTCCTGACTTTC
>TRBV5-1|NA|TRBD2|TRBJ2-7
CASRSGLAAYEQYF
TGCGCCAGCAGGAGTGGGCTAGCGGCCTACGAGCAGTACTTC
>TRBV9|NA|TRBD2|TRBJ2-2
CASSEGLAGGPRTGELFF
TGTGCCAGCAGCGAAGGACTAGCGGGGGGGCCCCGGACCGGGGAGCTGTTTTTT
>TRBV6-5|NA|NA|TRBJ2-5
CASSWGDGAGETQYF
TGTGCCAGCAGCTGGGGGGACGGTGCCGGGGAGACCCAGTACTTC
>TRBV7-2|NA|TRBD1|TRBJ2-7
CASSLATGRSYEQYF
TGTGCCAGCAGCTTAGCGACAGGGCGGAGTTACGAGCAGTACTTC
>TRBV4-2|NA|NA|TRBJ2-1
CASSQDLAESYNEQFF
TGTGCCAGCAGCCAAGATTTAGCGGAATCCTACAATGAGCAGTTCTTC
>TRBV15|once|TRBD1|TRBJ2-5
CATSRPTRQGGMRAQYF
TGTGCCACCAGCAGACCTACACGACAGGGGGGAATGCGGGCCCAGTACTTC
>TRBV2|NA|TRBD1|TRBJ2-1
CASSPRDRALNEQFF
TGTGCCAGCAGCCCCCGGGACAGGGCCCTCAATGAGCAGTTCTTC
>TRBV2|few|NA|TRBJ2-7
CASSEARGPYEQYF
TGTGCCAGCAGTGAAGCAAGGGGTCCCTACGAGCAGTACTTC
>TRBV5-1|NA|TRBD1|TRBJ1-2
CASSSPPGQGNYGYTF
TGCGCCAGCAGCTCCCCCCCGGGACAGGGGAACTATGGCTACACCTTC
>TRBV5-4|NA|NA|TRBJ2-6
CASSPGQSSSGANVLTF
TGTGCCAGCAGTCCAGGACAGTCGAGCTCTGGGGCCAACGTCCTGACTTTC
>TRBV7-2|NA|NA|TRBJ1-1
CASSPRQNPNTEAFF
TGTGCCAGCAGCCCACGACAGAACCCAAACACTGAAGCTTTCTTT
>TRBV4-3|NA|TRBD1|TRBJ2-6
CASSRGTGGNGANVLTF
TGCGCCAGCAGCCGGGGGACAGGGGGCAATGGGGCCAACGTCCTGACTTTC
>TRBV12-5|NA|TRBD2|TRBJ2-3
CASGLVLTSGSDTQYF
TGTGCTAGTGGTTTGGTACTAACTAGCGGGAGTGATACGCAGTATTTT
>TRBV28|once|TRBD1|TRBJ2-3
CASSPGQGRADTQYF
TGTGCCAGCAGCCCTGGACAGGGGAGGGCAGATACGCAGTATTTT
>TRBV19|NA|NA|TRBJ2-1
CASSITSGSSYNEQFF
TGTGCCAGTAGTATAACAAGCGGAAGCTCCTACAATGAGCAGTTCTTC
>TRBV7-2|once|TRBD2|TRBJ2-1
CASSLSGGAGNEQFF
TGTGCCAGCAGCTTAAGCGGGGGGGCCGGGAATGAGCAGTTCTTC
>TRBV19|NA|TRBD1|TRBJ1-1
CASSPYPRTGATEAFF
TGTGCCAGTAGTCCCTACCCCCGGACAGGGGCCACTGAAGCTTTCTTT
>TRBV29-1|NA|TRBD1|TRBJ1-1
CSVEDPRQGRNTEAFF
TGCAGCGTTGAAGACCCGCGACAGGGGAGGAACACTGAAGCTTTCTTT
>TRBV12-3/TRBV12-4|NA|TRBD1|TRBJ2-5
CASRTGDQETQYF
TGTGCCAGCAGGACAGGGGACCAAGAGACCCAGTACTTC
>TRBV18|NA|TRBD1|TRBJ1-1
CASSPGQGALNTEAFF
TGTGCCAGCTCACCGGGACAGGGGGCCTTGAACACTGAAGCTTTCTTT
>TRBV2|NA|NA|TRBJ1-6
CASSEADRGSNSPLHF
TGTGCCAGCAGTGAAGCGGACAGAGGGAGTAATTCACCCCTCCACTTT
>TRBV25-1|once|NA|TRBJ2-1
CASSEYGVRSYNEQFF
TGTGCCAGCAGTGAATACGGGGTACGCTCCTACAATGAGCAGTTCTTC
>TRBV4-2|NA|NA|TRBJ2-7
CASSHPQSGDLYEQYF
TGTGCCAGCAGCCATCCCCAGAGCGGAGATCTCTACGAGCAGTACTTC
>TRBV25-1|NA|TRBD1|TRBJ2-3
CASSEFGQGGTDTQYF
TGTGCCAGCAGTGAATTTGGACAGGGTGGAACAGATACGCAGTATTTT
>TRBV11-2|NA|TRBD2|TRBJ2-7
CASSPGGLAGPISYEQYF
TGTGCCAGCAGTCCCGGGGGACTAGCGGGACCAATCTCCTACGAGCAGTACTTC
>TRBV4-3|few|NA|TRBJ2-3
CASSQEGAGRDTQYF
TGCGCCAGCAGCCAAGAAGGTGCGGGAAGAGATACGCAGTATTTT